The 12 T cell receptor beta chains given below trace back to one sample, sequenced in a study of blood T cell repertoires in COVID-19 (dated by TCRdb to 2020 to 2021). Library prep was done by the immunoSEQ multiplex PCR assay. What TCRdb holds here is the immuneACCESS table cut down to in-frame rearrangements. Part of the clones is not present; checked against another copy, under half of the missing clones reflect an unresolved V gene, and the others are unexplained. For this sample the table gives 60,000 or so clones, of which about 74% were detected only once. Roughly 30% of the sample is held by the ten biggest clonotypes. Material for sequencing was peripheral blood. These receptors were taken from an elderly woman with acute or convalescent COVID-19.

This clone turned up a few times. V gene TRBV3-1 (or the pseudogene TRBV3-2) combines with J gene TRBJ1-3; TRBD1 matches 8 bases. This CDR3 has 16 residues. V lost 0 bases, J lost 4 bases, and 5 bases stayed unmatched. Per germline, CDR1 LGHDT and CDR2 YNNKEL (reference sequence). Written as DNA, the CDR3 is TGTGCCAGCAGCCAAGATGGACAGGGAGCCGGAAACACCATATATTTT. It encodes CASSQDGQGAGNTIYF.

The rearrangement joins TRBV6-5 to TRBJ2-1; TRBD2 matches at 9 bases. Trimming removed 7 bases from V and 4 bases from J; junction bases left unmatched: 5. The CDR3 runs 14 residues. Germline V lookup: CDR1 MNHEY, CDR2 SVGAGI. The CDR3 region has the DNA TGTGCCAGCAAGGCTAGCGGGATTTACAATGAGCAGTTCTTC. Encoded protein: CASKASGIYNEQFF.

The rearrangement joins TRBV2 to TRBJ2-1; TRBD2 agrees at 7 bases. Germline CDR1 reads SNHLY; CDR2 reads FYNNEI. The CDR3 spans 15 residues. V was pared by 6 bases and J by 0 bases, with 5 bases of the junction left unmatched. CDR3 residues: CASRERDSSYNEQFF. The CDR3, as DNA: TGTGCCAGCAGGGAGCGGGATAGCTCCTACAATGAGCAGTTCTTC. The variable domain in full, completed from reference TRBV2 and TRBJ2-1, reads EPEVTQTPSHQVTQMGQEVILRCVPISNHLYFYWYRQILGQKVEFLVSFYNNEISEKSEIFDDQFSVERPDGSNFTLKIRSTKLEDSAMYFCASRERDSSYNEQFFGPGTRLTVL.

This clone was seen more than once but under ten times. J is TRBJ2-1 and V is TRBV7-9, with D perhaps matching TRBD2 (5 bases). The CDR3 runs to 17 residues. Germline V lookup: CDR1 SEHNR, CDR2 FQNEAQ (reference sequence). V lost 6 bases and J 3 bases, leaving 21 bases between the germline ends. This CDR3 is CASRPRIANGVYNEQFF. The CDR3 DNA is TGTGCCAGCAGACCCAGAATAGCGAATGGGGTCTACAATGAGCAGTTCTTC.

The chain has TRBV7-9 and TRBJ2-7, with D possibly TRBD2 on 6 matching bases. CDR1 is SEHNR, CDR2 FQNEAQ, per germline (reference sequence). V was trimmed by 4 bases and J by 3 bases, leaving 22 bases between them. The CDR3 is 17 residues long. CDR3 nucleotide sequence: TGTGCCAGCAGCTCACATACGATGCGGGACCCAAGCTACGAGCAGTACTTC. Its protein is CASSSHTMRDPSYEQYF.

The gene calls are TRBV25-1 and TRBJ1-4, with TRBD1 matching over 7 bases. This CDR3 has 15 amino acids. The germline V gene has CDR1 MGHDK and CDR2 SYGVNS. V lost 3 bases and J lost 6; bases outside the gene matches: 7. CDR3 residues: CASSDQGGRHEKLFF. CDR3 bases: TGTGCCAGCAGTGACCAGGGGGGACGGCATGAAAAACTGTTTTTT.

This clone was counted a single time. The rearrangement joins TRBV2 to TRBJ2-7; D gene unclear. The CDR3 is 11 residues long. The germline V gene has CDR1 SNHLY and CDR2 FYNNEI. V was clipped by 6 bases and J by 3 bases, with 6 bases between them. In DNA form, the CDR3 reads TGTGCCAGCAGGTACAGCTACGAGCAGTACTTC. It is translated as CASRYSYEQYF.

The rearrangement links TRBV7-9 to TRBJ1-5; 10 bases are a match to TRBD1. The V and J ends lost 1 base and 7 bases, in that order; junction bases with no gene match: 4. Germline V gives CDR1 SEHNR, CDR2 FQNEAQ (reference sequence). The CDR3 covers 15 residues. CDR3 sequence reads: CASSLGGDRGQPQHF. The CDR3 coding sequence is TGTGCCAGCAGCTTAGGGGGGGACAGGGGCCAGCCCCAGCATTTT. The variable domain in full, with the rest retrieved from reference TRBV7-9 and TRBJ1-5, is DTGVSQNPRHKITKRGQNVTFRCDPISEHNRLYWYRQTLGQGPEFLTYFQNEAQLEKSRLLSDRFSAERPKGSFSTLEIQRTEQGDSAMYLCASSLGGDRGQPQHFGDGTRLSIL.

This clone was seen a single time. This chain joins TRBV4-2 and TRBJ2-7; 9 nucleotides agree with TRBD1. Trimming took 0 bases from V and 3 from J; bases not matched to a gene: 3. The CDR3 runs to 15 residues. Germline loops: CDR1 LGHNA, CDR2 YNFKEQ. The CDR3 region is CASSQEGDRVYEQYF. The CDR3 DNA reads TGTGCCAGCAGCCAAGAAGGGGACAGGGTCTACGAGCAGTACTTC.

The chain carries TRBV11-3 and TRBJ2-2, with a tentative D call TRBD1 (6 bases). Germline values: CDR1 SGHNT, CDR2 YENEEA. The V and J ends lost 5 bases and 1 base respectively, with 11 bases between them. CDR3 length equals 15 residues. The CDR3: CASSPNRVNTGELFF. The DNA of the CDR3 is TGTGCCAGCAGCCCGAACAGGGTGAACACCGGGGAGCTGTTTTTT.

V usage is TRBV19 and J usage is TRBJ2-6, with D possibly being TRBD1 (5 bases). The germline CDR1 and CDR2 sequences are LNHDA and SQIVND (reference sequence). The CDR3 contains 17 residues. V lost 3 bases to trimming and J lost 0 bases, with 12 bases between them. CDR3 protein: CASSIPRVSSGANVLTF. The CDR3, as DNA: TGTGCCAGTAGTATCCCCAGGGTGTCCTCTGGGGCCAACGTCCTGACTTTC.

The rearrangement links TRBV4-3 to TRBJ2-7, with D tentatively TRBD2 (6 bases). The CDR3 has 16 amino acids. V lost 1 base and J lost 0, with 13 bases in between. Germline V gene sequence: CDR1 LGHNA, CDR2 YSLEER. The CDR3 DNA reads TGCGCCAGCAGCCAAGCCCCTTCGGGACTCTCCTACGAGCAGTACTTC. Translation: CASSQAPSGLSYEQYF.